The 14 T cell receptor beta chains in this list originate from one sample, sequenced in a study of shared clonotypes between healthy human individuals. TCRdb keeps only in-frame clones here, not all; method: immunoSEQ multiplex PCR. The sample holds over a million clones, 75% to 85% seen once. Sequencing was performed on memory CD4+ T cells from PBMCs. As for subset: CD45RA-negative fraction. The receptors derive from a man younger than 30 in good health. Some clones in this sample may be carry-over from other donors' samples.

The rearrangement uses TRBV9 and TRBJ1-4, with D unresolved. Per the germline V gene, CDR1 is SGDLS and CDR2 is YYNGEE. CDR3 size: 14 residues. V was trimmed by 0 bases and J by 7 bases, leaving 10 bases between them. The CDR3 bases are TGTGCCAGCAGCGTAGGATTGGGATTTGAAAAACTGTTTTTT. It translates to CASSVGLGFEKLFF. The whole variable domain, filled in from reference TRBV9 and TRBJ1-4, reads DSGVTQTPKHLITATGQRVTLRCSPRSGDLSVYWYQQSLDQGLQFLIQYYNGEERAKGNILERFSAQQFPDLHSELNLSSLELGDSALYFCASSVGLGFEKLFFGSGTQLSVL.

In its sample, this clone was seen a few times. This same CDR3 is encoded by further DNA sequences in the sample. The CDR3 DNA reads TGTGCCAGCAGTGAGTCCGGGAACACCATATATTTT. Its translation is CASSESGNTIYF. This sequence joins TRBV2 and TRBJ1-3, with D uncertain. The germline V gene encodes CDR1 SNHLY and CDR2 FYNNEI. The CDR3 is 12 residues long. The germline V and J ends were trimmed by 3 bases and 7 bases, with 7 bases remaining between them.

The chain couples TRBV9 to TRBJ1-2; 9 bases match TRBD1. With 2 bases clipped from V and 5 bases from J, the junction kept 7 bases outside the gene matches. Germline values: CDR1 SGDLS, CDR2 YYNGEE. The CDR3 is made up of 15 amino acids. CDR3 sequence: CASSVGTGISYGYTF. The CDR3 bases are TGTGCCAGCAGCGTCGGGACAGGGATTTCTTATGGCTACACCTTC.

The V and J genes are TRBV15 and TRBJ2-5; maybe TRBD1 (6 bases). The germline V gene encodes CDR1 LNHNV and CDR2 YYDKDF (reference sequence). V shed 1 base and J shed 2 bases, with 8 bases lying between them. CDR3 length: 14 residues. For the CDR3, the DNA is TGTGCCACCAGCAGAGGGGGGCCACAAGAGACCCAGTACTTC. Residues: CATSRGGPQETQYF. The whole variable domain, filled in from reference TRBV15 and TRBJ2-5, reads DAMVIQNPRYQVTQFGKPVTLSCSQTLNHNVMYWYQQKSSQAPKLLFHYYDKDFNNEADTPDNFQSRRPNTSFCFLDIRSPGLGDTAMYLCATSRGGPQETQYFGPGTRLLVL.

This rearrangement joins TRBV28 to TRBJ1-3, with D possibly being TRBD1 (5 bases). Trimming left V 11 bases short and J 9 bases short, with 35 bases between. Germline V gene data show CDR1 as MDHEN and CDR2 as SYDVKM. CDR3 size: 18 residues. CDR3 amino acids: CAARRGGSGVRDITTIYF. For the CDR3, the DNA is TGTGCCGCCCGTCGGGGCGGGAGTGGAGTTAGAGATATTACCACCATATATTTT.

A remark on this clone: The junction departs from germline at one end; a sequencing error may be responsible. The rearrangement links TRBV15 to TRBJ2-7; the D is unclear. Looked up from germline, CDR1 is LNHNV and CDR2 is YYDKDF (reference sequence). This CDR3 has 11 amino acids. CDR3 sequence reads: CATSGEYEQYF. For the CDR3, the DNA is TGTGCCACCAGCGGAGAGTACGAGCAGTACTTC.

The CDR3 sequence is CASSSGTVLVNGYTF. The CDR3 nucleotides read TGTGCCAGCAGCTCCGGGACAGTTCTTGTCAATGGCTACACCTTC. The chain couples TRBV7-2 to TRBJ1-2; 7 bases align to TRBD1. The length of the CDR3 is 15 residues. Germline CDR1 and CDR2: SGHTA and FQGNSA. V gave up 4 bases and J gave up 6 bases; unmatched junction bases: 11.

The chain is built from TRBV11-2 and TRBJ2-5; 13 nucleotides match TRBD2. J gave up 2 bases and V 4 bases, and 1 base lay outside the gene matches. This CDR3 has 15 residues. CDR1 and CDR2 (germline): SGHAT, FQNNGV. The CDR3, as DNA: TGTGCCAGCAGCTCGGGACTAGCGGGGCAAGAGACCCAGTACTTC. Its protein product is CASSSGLAGQETQYF.

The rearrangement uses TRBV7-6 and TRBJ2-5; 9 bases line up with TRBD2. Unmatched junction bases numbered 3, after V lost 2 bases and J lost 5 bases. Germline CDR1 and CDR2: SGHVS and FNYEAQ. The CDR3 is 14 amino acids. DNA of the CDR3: TGTGCCAGCAGCTTACCTAGCGGGACGGAGACCCAGTACTTC. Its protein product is CASSLPSGTETQYF.

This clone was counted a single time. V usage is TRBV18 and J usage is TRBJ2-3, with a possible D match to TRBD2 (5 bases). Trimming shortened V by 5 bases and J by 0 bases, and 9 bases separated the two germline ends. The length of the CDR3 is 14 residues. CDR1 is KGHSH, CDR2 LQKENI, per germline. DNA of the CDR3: TGTGCCAGCTCAACCGGCGGGAGCACAGATACGCAGTATTTT. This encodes CASSTGGSTDTQYF.

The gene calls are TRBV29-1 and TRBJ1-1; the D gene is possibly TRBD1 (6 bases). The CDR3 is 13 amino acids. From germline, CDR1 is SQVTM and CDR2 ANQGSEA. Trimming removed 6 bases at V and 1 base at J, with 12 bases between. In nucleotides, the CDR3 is TGCAGCGTCCAAGAAGGGGGGAACACTGAAGCTTTCTTT. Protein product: CSVQEGGNTEAFF.

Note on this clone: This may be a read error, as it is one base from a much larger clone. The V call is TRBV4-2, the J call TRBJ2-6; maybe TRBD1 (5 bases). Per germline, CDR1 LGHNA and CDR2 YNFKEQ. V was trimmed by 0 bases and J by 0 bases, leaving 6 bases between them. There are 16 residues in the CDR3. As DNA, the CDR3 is TGTGCCAGCAGCCAAGATCAGGGCTCTGGGGCCAACGTCCTGACTTTC. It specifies CASSQDQGSGANVLTF.

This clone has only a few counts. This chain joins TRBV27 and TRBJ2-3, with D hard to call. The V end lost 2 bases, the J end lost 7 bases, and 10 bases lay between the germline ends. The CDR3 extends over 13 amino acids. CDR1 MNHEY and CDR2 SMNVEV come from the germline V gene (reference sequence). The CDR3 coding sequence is TGTGCCAGCAGTTTAGCAATAAGTTATACGCAGTATTTT. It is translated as CASSLAISYTQYF.

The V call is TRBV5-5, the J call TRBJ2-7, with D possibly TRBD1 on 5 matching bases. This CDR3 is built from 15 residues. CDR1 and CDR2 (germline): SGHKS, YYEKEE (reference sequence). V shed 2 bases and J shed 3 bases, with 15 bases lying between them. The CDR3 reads CASSFVSGIGYEQYF. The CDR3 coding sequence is TGTGCCAGCAGCTTCGTGTCAGGGATAGGCTACGAGCAGTACTTC.